Sequencing of this TCR beta chain was carried out in a study of blood T cell repertoires in COVID-19. As for the study in general: Specimens from acute and convalescent COVID-19 originated in the United States, Italy and Spain. T cells, B-cell-depleted T cells, or PBMCs provided the cDNA or gDNA that served as material.

Original methodology: Amplifying reference gene primers gave estimates of nucleated cell counts. Using immunoSEQ multiplex PCR, the repertoire was profiled, and TCRdb retains in-frame clones only, with some absent. V and J calls and clone size come straight from that table; D and trimming were deduced from the DNA. Here the sample spans 300,000 to 400,000 clones, around 87% being singletons. With 8 bases removed from V and 4 bases from J, the gap between germline ends came to 13 bases. Per germline, CDR1 KGHDR and CDR2 SFDVKD. The CDR3 extends over 13 amino acids. The receptor's source is a woman in her forties or fifties who had recovered from COVID-19. Sequencing used peripheral blood. The V call is TRBV24-1, the J call TRBJ1-1; no clear D. CDR3 DNA: TGTGCCACCATGGCGGGGTCGGGCACTGAAGCTTTCTTT. It is translated as CATMAGSGTEAFF.